This T cell receptor beta chain was sequenced during a study of T cell repertoires in cytomegalovirus infection. Study-level information: Matching HLA type and CMV infection were both indicated by public TCR beta signatures. Whole-study findings and limits: The ex vivo response was dominated by HLA-C-restricted CMV-specific TCR beta clonotypes. Pooled public TCR beta family frequency picked out CMV carriers with the relevant HLA.

Each CDR3 protein gets one entry after TCRdb re-called the reads with MiXCR. The table includes 500,000 to 600,000 distinct CDR3 sequences, approximately 17% detected once. There are a few counts of this clonotype. Its antigen is unidentified. The V gene lost 10 bases and the J gene lost 0 bases, with 12 bases spanning the gap. The CDR3 covers 13 residues. Germline V gives CDR1 MDHEN, CDR2 SYDVKM. Sequenced: CD8+ T cells from PBMCs. The TCR originated in a human donor in good health (CMV status not recorded). Some clones in this sample may be carry-over from other donors' samples. This chain joins TRBV28 and TRBJ2-5; D not resolved. The CDR3, as DNA: TGTGCCACCTTCGGGTGGGACCAAGAGACCCAGTACTTC. Its protein product is CATFGWDQETQYF.